These T cell receptor beta chains were read from a single sample in a study of immune evolution from preneoplasia to lung adenocarcinoma. Sequenced by immunoSEQ multiplex PCR; TCRdb stores in-frame clones only, minus some. The table has approximately 7,600 clones, approximately 72% seen once. The sample was FFPE lung adenocarcinoma in situ tissue. These receptors were collected from a donor older than 65 with lung adenocarcinoma. Some clones in this sample may be carry-over from other donors' samples. Each CDR3 is given with its conserved first and last residue. A D gene is named only where the DNA matches it firmly. Some rows have no size entry. The others give once, few or many, or a class for an expanded clone.

>TRBV7-2|.|TRBD1|TRBJ2-1
TGTGCCAGCAGCAAGGACAGGGATGGTTACAATGAGCAGTTCTTC
CASSKDRDGYNEQFF
>TRBV27|.|.|TRBJ1-2
TGTGCCAGCAGCCCACAGGAAAACTATGGCTACACCTTC
CASSPQENYGYTF
>TRBV7-6|.|.|TRBJ1-4
TGTGCCAGCAGCTTACGAAGCGGCAGGGGTCGGAATGAAAAACTGTTTTTT
CASSLRSGRGRNEKLFF
>TRBV2|.|.|TRBJ1-2
TGTGCCAGCAGTGTCCTGGGAGGGCCCCCCTATGGCTACACCTTC
CASSVLGGPPYGYTF
>TRBV27|.|.|TRBJ2-3
TGTGCCAGCAGTTTAGGCAGGCTTACAGATACGCAGTATTTT
CASSLGRLTDTQYF
>TRBV5-1|few|TRBD2|TRBJ2-2
TGCGCCAGCAGCTTGCAGCGGGGTGGGGCCGGGGAGCTGTTTTTT
CASSLQRGGAGELFF
>TRBV6-6|.|.|TRBJ1-2
TGTGCCAGCAGTTACTCGGCGAATAACTATGGCTACACCTTC
CASSYSANNYGYTF
>TRBV25-1|.|TRBD1|TRBJ1-4
TGTGCCAGCAGTGAAATGGTGGAAGGGGGCATTTCTAATGAAAAACTGTTTTTT
CASSEMVEGGISNEKLFF
>TRBV2|.|.|TRBJ2-5
TGTGCCAGCATCCTCACAGAAAGCCAAGAGACCCAGTACTTC
CASILTESQETQYF
>TRBV5-1|.|.|TRBJ1-4
TGCGCCAGCAGCTGGGTCCCCAGTGAAAAACTGTTTTTT
CASSWVPSEKLFF
>TRBV7-2|once|.|TRBJ2-2
TGTGCCAGCAAACGTAGCGGTACGAACACCGGGGAGCTGTTTTTT
CASKRSGTNTGELFF
>TRBV29-1|.|.|TRBJ1-2
TGCAGCGTTGAAGAGGCAGGGTTATTCTATGGCTACACCTTC
CSVEEAGLFYGYTF
>TRBV7-6|.|.|TRBJ2-3
TGTGCCAGCAGCTTAGGTAGCACCCGAGGGACAGATACGCAGTATTTT
CASSLGSTRGTDTQYF
>TRBV27|.|.|TRBJ1-5
TGTGCCAGCAGAGGACATACCCCGGATCAGCCCCAGCATTTT
CASRGHTPDQPQHF
>TRBV10-3|.|TRBD1|TRBJ1-2
TGTGCCACAACTGGACAGGGGGCAAACTATGGCTACACCTTC
CATTGQGANYGYTF
>TRBV5-1|.|.|TRBJ1-5
TGCGCCAGCAGTCTGGGGGGCAGACAGCCCCAGCATTTT
CASSLGGRQPQHF
>TRBV27|.|.|TRBJ2-2
TGTGCCAGCAGTTTATCGGCTCGGGGGACCGGGGAGCTGTTTTTT
CASSLSARGTGELFF
>TRBV21-1|.|.|TRBJ2-7
TGTGCCAGCAGCAGCGGCAGCAACTACGAGCAGTACTTC
CASSSGSNYEQYF
>TRBV19|.|.|TRBJ2-5
TGTGCCAGTAGGGCTCTTTCGGGGGGCGAGGCGACCCAGTACTTC
CASRALSGGEATQYF
>TRBV30|.|.|TRBJ1-3
TGTGCCTGGAATAGGGGGGAGAGAAACACCATATATTTT
CAWNRGERNTIYF
>TRBV11-2|.|.|TRBJ1-3
TGTGCCAGCAGCACCAGTGAAAACACCATATATTTT
CASSTSENTIYF
>TRBV6-1|.|TRBD1|TRBJ1-1
TGTGCCAGCAGTGAAAAGACAGGGGAATGGACTGAAGCTTTCTTT
CASSEKTGEWTEAFF
>TRBV10-1|few|TRBD2|TRBJ2-1
TGCGCCAGCAGTGAGTCCAGCGGGAGTTTCTACAATGAGCAGTTCTTC
CASSESSGSFYNEQFF
>TRBV15|once|.|TRBJ1-5
TGTGCCACCAGCCCGGACAGTCCACTTTCCCCTAGCAATCAGCCCCAGCATTTT
CATSPDSPLSPSNQPQHF
>TRBV19|.|.|TRBJ2-1
TGTGCCAGCCGCGGAGGGTACAATGAGCAGTTCTTC
CASRGGYNEQFF
>TRBV5-1|few|TRBD1|TRBJ1-1
TGCGCCAGCAGCTTTCCGGACAGGGTGAACACTGAAGCTTTCTTT
CASSFPDRVNTEAFF
>TRBV30|few|TRBD1|TRBJ1-1
TGTGCCTGGAGAAACAGGGGGAAGTTCACTGAAGCTTTCTTT
CAWRNRGKFTEAFF
>TRBV10-3|.|TRBD2|TRBJ2-5
TGTGCCATAGGATCTAGCGGGGGGGCCTGGGAGACCCAGTACTTC
CAIGSSGGAWETQYF
>TRBV5-1|.|.|TRBJ1-6
TGCGCCAGCAGCTTGGATGGCGAGCCGAATTCACCCCTCCACTTT
CASSLDGEPNSPLHF
>TRBV27|.|.|TRBJ2-3
TGTGCCAGCAGTTTAACTAGTACAGATACGCAGTATTTT
CASSLTSTDTQYF
>TRBV18|.|TRBD1|TRBJ1-6
TGTGCCAGCTCACGAAGCCGGGACAGGGCCGGTTCACCCCTCCACTTT
CASSRSRDRAGSPLHF
>TRBV7-9|.|.|TRBJ1-1
TGTGCCAGCAGCGAAAGGCAACAGGTTAAGAACACTGAAGCTTTCTTT
CASSERQQVKNTEAFF
>TRBV5-1|.|.|TRBJ1-6
TGCGCCAGCAGCTTGGAAGGGATCTCTAATTCACCCCTCCACTTT
CASSLEGISNSPLHF
>TRBV6-5|.|.|TRBJ2-1
TGTGCCAGCAGTTATACCAATGAGCAGTTCTTC
CASSYTNEQFF
>TRBV6-1|.|.|TRBJ1-5
TGTGCCAGCAGCGACAGTAGCAATCAGCCCCAGCATTTT
CASSDSSNQPQHF
>TRBV2|.|.|TRBJ1-5
TGTGCCAGCGCCATGAGATATAGCAATCAGCCCCAGCATTTT
CASAMRYSNQPQHF
>TRBV29-1|.|.|TRBJ2-1
TGCAGCGTCCGTTCTGGGGCACCGAGCTCCTACAATGAGCAGTTCTTC
CSVRSGAPSSYNEQFF
>TRBV7-8|.|.|TRBJ2-4
TGTGCCAGCAGCTCAGGGTGGGAAGCACTAGCCAAAAACATTCAGTACTTC
CASSSGWEALAKNIQYF
>TRBV5-5|few|.|TRBJ2-5
TGTGCCAGCAGCGGGGAGACCCAGTACTTC
CASSGETQYF
>TRBV5-4|once|TRBD1|TRBJ1-1
TGTGCCAGCAGCGAGGGACAGGGGGCGTTGGGGGCTTTCTTT
CASSEGQGALGAFF
>TRBV6-6|.|.|TRBJ1-2
TGTGCCAGCAGAGGGCAGGGGCTAGGCTACACCTTC
CASRGQGLGYTF
>TRBV27|.|.|TRBJ2-1
TGTGCCAGCAGTTTACGACTATTCTCCTACAATGAGCAGTTCTTC
CASSLRLFSYNEQFF
>TRBV2|once|TRBD1|TRBJ1-2
TGTGCCAGCAGTGCACAGGGGGCACAGGGCTATGGCTACACCTTC
CASSAQGAQGYGYTF
>TRBV18|.|.|TRBJ2-3
TGTGCCAGCTCCCGGGGGACATACACAGATACGCAGTATTTT
CASSRGTYTDTQYF
>TRBV27|.|TRBD2|TRBJ2-2
TGTGCCAGCAGTTACCTGACTAGCCCCGGGGAGCTGTTTTTT
CASSYLTSPGELFF
>TRBV5-1|.|TRBD1|TRBJ1-6
TGCGCCAGCAGCACCGGACAGGGTGGTAATTCACCCCTCCACTTT
CASSTGQGGNSPLHF
>TRBV28|.|.|TRBJ2-3
TGTGCCAGCAGTTTCCGCGGGGAGACGCAGTATTTT
CASSFRGETQYF
>TRBV10-3|.|TRBD2|TRBJ2-7
TGTGCCATCAGTGAGGGACTAGCGGATTTAGGCTACGAGCAGTACTTC
CAISEGLADLGYEQYF
>TRBV5-4|few|.|TRBJ1-1
TGTGCCAGCAGCTTCCAAGGTGAAGCTTTCTTT
CASSFQGEAFF
>TRBV6-5|.|.|TRBJ1-2
TGTGCCAGCAGTTACGGCCGCGGTGGGTATGGCTACACCTTC
CASSYGRGGYGYTF
>TRBV27|few|TRBD1|TRBJ1-2
TGTGCCAGCAGGGACCGGGACAGGGTTCAAGATGGCTACACCTTC
CASRDRDRVQDGYTF
>TRBV30|.|.|TRBJ1-4
TGTGCCTGGGGCCGACCCAGCGGGGGACAACTGTTTTTT
CAWGRPSGGQLFF
>TRBV6-5|.|.|TRBJ1-1
TGTGCCAGCAGTTACTCGAGATGGGGCGGGTCCTTAGCTTTCTTT
CASSYSRWGGSLAFF
>TRBV7-6|.|TRBD1|TRBJ2-5
TGTGCCAGCAGCTTATCCGGACAGGTCGGGGCCGGACAAGAGACCCAGTACTTC
CASSLSGQVGAGQETQYF
>TRBV5-1|.|.|TRBJ2-1
TGCGCCAGCAGCCTCCACAGGTTTTTTACGAGGGATGAGCAGTTCTTC
CASSLHRFFTRDEQFF
>TRBV7-9|.|.|TRBJ1-1
TGTGCCAGCATCAAGGGAACCGGCCTAGGGAACACTGAAGCTTTCTTT
CASIKGTGLGNTEAFF
>TRBV27|.|TRBD2|TRBJ2-7
TGTGCCAGCAGTTTATTGGCTAGCGGGAGGGGGGAGCAGTACTTC
CASSLLASGRGEQYF
>TRBV7-9|.|.|TRBJ2-2
TGTGCCAGCAGCTTAGGGACAGTCCACGGGGAGCTGTTTTTT
CASSLGTVHGELFF
>TRBV5-1|.|TRBD1|TRBJ1-6
TGCGCCAGTTCCGGGACAGGGAGTTCACCCCTCCACTTT
CASSGTGSSPLHF
>TRBV7-9|.|TRBD1|TRBJ1-1
TGTGCCAGCAGCTTAGGGACAGGCGTCACTGAAGCTTTCTTT
CASSLGTGVTEAFF